Below, one T cell receptor (beta chain) is given with its context. This sample is part of a study of blood T cell repertoires in COVID-19. Study-wide context: Collection of acute and convalescent COVID-19 samples took place in the United States, Italy and Spain. PBMCs, B-cell-depleted T cells, or T cells were the source of the cDNA or gDNA that made up the material.

Trimming left V 6 bases short and J 3 bases short, with 11 bases between. In germline, CDR1 is MNHEY, CDR2 SMNVEV (reference sequence). The CDR3 sequence is 13 residues long. How the authors handled the data: Amplification from reference gene primers served as the basis for estimated nucleated cell counts. TCRdb keeps only in-frame clones here, not all; method: immunoSEQ multiplex PCR. The V and J calls and clone size come from that table; D and trimming were worked out from the DNA. The sample has roughly 92,000 clones; around 87% are singletons. The chain recombines TRBV27 with TRBJ1-2, with D hard to call. The sequence came from an elderly woman with acute or convalescent COVID-19. Material for sequencing was peripheral blood. CDR3 in DNA: TGTGCCAGCAGGACCACAGAGTACTATGGCTACACCTTC. Residues: CASRTTEYYGYTF.